This entry concerns a single T cell receptor (beta chain). Its specificity is not known. This sample is part of a study of blood T cells in healthy people across ages. General study findings and limits: Per million T cells, TCR beta diversity dropped about linearly as age rose.

The CDR3 loop spans 14 amino acids. V lost 2 bases to trimming and J lost 2 bases, with 10 bases between them. Germline-derived CDR1 and CDR2 are SEHNR and FQNEAQ (reference sequence). Each sample yielded at least 5.5 micrograms of PBMC total RNA. The authors ran a second PCR of about 7 to 12 cycles using a sample-barcoded 5' primer and a J-beta primer mix. TCRdb fed the 5' RACE reads into MiXCR, producing one record per CDR3 protein. Among fewer than 1,200,000 distinct CDR3 sequences listed, roughly 24% were seen once. These data were also reused for a study on T cells of mothers and their children.

The sequencing input was blood. V usage is TRBV7-9 and J usage is TRBJ2-7, with D unclear. This clonotype was sampled from a girl aged 2 to 9 in good health. CDR3 nucleotide sequence: TGTGCCAGCAGCTTATTGATGGGTCCCTACGAGCAGTACTTC. Residues: CASSLLMGPYEQYF.